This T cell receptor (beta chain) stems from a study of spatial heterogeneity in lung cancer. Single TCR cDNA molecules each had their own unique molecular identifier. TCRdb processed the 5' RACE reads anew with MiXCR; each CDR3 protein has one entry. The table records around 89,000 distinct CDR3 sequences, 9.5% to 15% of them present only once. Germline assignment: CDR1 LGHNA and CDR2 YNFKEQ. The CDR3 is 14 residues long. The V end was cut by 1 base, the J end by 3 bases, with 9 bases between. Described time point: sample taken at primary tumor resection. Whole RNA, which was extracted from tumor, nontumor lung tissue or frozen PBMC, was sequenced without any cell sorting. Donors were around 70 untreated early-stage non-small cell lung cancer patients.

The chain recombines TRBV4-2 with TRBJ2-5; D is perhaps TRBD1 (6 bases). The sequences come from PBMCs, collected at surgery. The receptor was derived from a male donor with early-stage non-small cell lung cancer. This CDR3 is CASSQAGQEETQYF. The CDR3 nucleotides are TGTGCCAGCAGCCAAGCGGGACAAGAAGAGACCCAGTACTTC.